These T cell receptor beta chains were read from a single sample in a study of regulatory T cells in long-lasting Graves disease. One entry per CDR3 protein results from TCRdb running MiXCR on the multiplex PCR reads. This sample yields around 400,000 distinct CDR3 sequences, of which 15% are seen a single time; about 8% belongs to the top ten. The data also belong to a second study, concerning T cells in Graves' hyperthyroidism and ophthalmopathy.

The sample here was peripheral blood mononuclear cells (PBMCs), taken at new diagnosis, from a patient treated with antithyroid drugs. These receptor sequences come from a middle-aged woman with Graves disease. Each CDR3 is given with its conserved first and last residue. The D gene is left open where the match is weak. Clone size is given for some rows only: seen once, a few or many times, or a class if the clone is expanded.

D,V,J,size,CDR3,DNA
TRBD1,TRBV29-1,TRBJ2-1,many,CSVHHWTGPYNEQFF,TGCAGCGTGCACCACTGGACAGGGCCCTACAATGAGCAGTTCTTC
NA,TRBV28,TRBJ2-7,NA,CASRSAIYEQYF,TGTGCCAGCAGATCGGCAATCTACGAGCAGTACTTC
TRBD2,TRBV9,TRBJ2-7,NA,CASSVGGEGRMYEQYF,TGTGCCAGCAGCGTAGGCGGGGAGGGCCGTATGTACGAGCAGTACTTC
NA,TRBV4-3,TRBJ2-1,few,CASSHRLQTGDEQFF,TGCGCCAGCAGCCATAGACTCCAGACGGGAGATGAGCAGTTCTTC
NA,TRBV4-1,TRBJ2-3,NA,CASSQEAVSSTDTQYF,TGCGCCAGCAGCCAAGAGGCAGTCTCTAGCACAGATACGCAGTATTTT
NA,TRBV27,TRBJ1-2,few,CASSPRAGALNYGYTF,TGTGCCAGCAGCCCCCGGGCGGGGGCGTTGAACTATGGCTACACCTTC
NA,TRBV28,TRBJ2-2,NA,CASSFRTVAGELFF,TGTGCCAGCAGTTTCAGGACGGTCGCCGGGGAGCTGTTTTTT
TRBD2,TRBV5-1,TRBJ2-3,few,CASSPSGNSPDTQYF,TGCGCCAGCAGCCCTAGCGGGAATTCGCCAGATACGCAGTATTTT
TRBD2,TRBV18,TRBJ2-1,few,CASSPPTAGALNEQFF,TGTGCCAGCTCACCACCGACAGCGGGAGCGCTCAATGAGCAGTTCTTC
NA,TRBV5-6,TRBJ2-7,NA,CASSYPPGNYEQYF,TGTGCCAGCAGCTACCCCCCAGGGAACTACGAGCAGTACTTC
TRBD2,TRBV3-1,TRBJ2-2,many,CASSQGGSGELFF,TGTGCCAGCAGCCAGGGAGGGTCCGGGGAGCTGTTTTTT
TRBD1,TRBV4-1,TRBJ1-2,NA,CASGQDGTGLGYTF,TGCGCCAGCGGCCAAGATGGGACAGGGCTTGGCTACACCTTC
TRBD1,TRBV10-3,TRBJ2-7,many,CAISSPGQGMDEQYF,TGTGCCATCAGTTCGCCGGGACAGGGGATGGACGAGCAGTACTTC
NA,TRBV10-2,TRBJ1-2,few,CASSDEGRGSNYGYTF,TGCGCCAGCAGTGATGAAGGGAGGGGGAGTAACTATGGCTACACCTTC
NA,TRBV28,TRBJ2-3,NA,CASSLAEPTDTQYF,TGTGCCAGCAGTTTAGCAGAACCAACAGATACGCAGTATTTT
TRBD2,TRBV7-9,TRBJ2-5,NA,CASSSGTSDQETQYF,TGTGCCAGCAGCTCAGGGACTAGCGACCAAGAGACCCAGTACTTC
TRBD1,TRBV6-2/TRBV6-3,TRBJ2-7,many,CASRTGRFYEQYF,TGTGCCAGCCGGACAGGGCGGTTCTACGAGCAGTACTTC
NA,TRBV3-1,TRBJ2-3,many,CASSVSPGIDTQYF,TGTGCCAGCAGCGTCTCCCCCGGAATAGATACGCAGTATTTT
NA,TRBV10-3,TRBJ2-7,many,CAISALSYEQYF,TGTGCCATCAGTGCACTCTCCTACGAGCAGTACTTC
NA,TRBV7-8,TRBJ2-1,NA,CASSLVVSGPSSYNEQFF,TGTGCCAGCAGCTTAGTGGTTAGCGGACCGAGCTCCTACAATGAGCAGTTCTTC
TRBD2,TRBV11-2,TRBJ2-3,NA,CASSLTSGSLNTQYF,TGTGCCAGCAGCTTAACTAGCGGGAGTCTGAATACGCAGTATTTT
TRBD1,TRBV11-3,TRBJ2-7,many,CASSGRDRSYEQYF,TGTGCCAGCAGCGGCCGGGACAGGAGCTACGAGCAGTACTTC
NA,TRBV18,TRBJ1-5,NA,CASSPGEGQPQHF,TGTGCCAGCTCACCGGGAGAAGGTCAGCCCCAGCATTTT
NA,TRBV5-4,TRBJ1-6,NA,CASSLGGHNSYNSPLHF,TGTGCCAGCAGCTTGGGGGGACATAACTCCTATAATTCACCCCTCCACTTT
NA,TRBV7-8,TRBJ2-2,many,CASSLVVSGELFF,TGTGCCAGCAGCTTAGTCGTATCCGGGGAGCTGTTTTTT
NA,TRBV10-3,TRBJ2-3,NA,CAATSTDTQYF,TGTGCCGCAACTAGCACAGATACGCAGTATTTT
NA,TRBV27,TRBJ1-2,NA,CASSITGYYGYTF,TGTGCCAGCAGTATAACAGGTTACTATGGCTACACCTTC
NA,TRBV12-3/TRBV12-4,TRBJ1-3,NA,CASNHPGYGGNTIYF,TGTGCCAGCAACCACCCAGGGTATGGAGGAAACACCATATATTTT
TRBD1,TRBV12-3/TRBV12-4,TRBJ2-7,many,CASAFRDRDYEQYF,TGTGCCAGCGCTTTTCGGGACAGGGACTACGAGCAGTACTTC
TRBD1,TRBV6-2/TRBV6-3,TRBJ2-5,few,CASNLDRGQETQYF,TGTGCCAGCAACTTGGACAGGGGGCAAGAGACCCAGTACTTC
NA,TRBV30,TRBJ1-2,many,CAWSGGQGVFGYTF,TGTGCCTGGAGTGGGGGCCAAGGGGTATTTGGCTACACCTTC
TRBD2,TRBV20-1,TRBJ2-5,NA,CSAFRLAGGLRQETQYF,TGCAGTGCCTTCCGACTAGCGGGAGGGCTTAGACAAGAGACCCAGTACTTC